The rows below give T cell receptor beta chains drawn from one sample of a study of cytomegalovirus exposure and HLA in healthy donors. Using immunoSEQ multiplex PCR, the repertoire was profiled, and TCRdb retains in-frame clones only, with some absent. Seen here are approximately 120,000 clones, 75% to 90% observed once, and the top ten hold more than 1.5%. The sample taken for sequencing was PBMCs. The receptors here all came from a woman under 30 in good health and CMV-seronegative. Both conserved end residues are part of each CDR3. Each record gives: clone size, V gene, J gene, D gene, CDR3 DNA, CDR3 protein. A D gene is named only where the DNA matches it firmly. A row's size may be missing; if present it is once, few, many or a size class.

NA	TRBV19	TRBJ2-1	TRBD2	TGTGCCAGTAGTAAAGGAGCGGGAGGGCCGGCGAATGAGCAGTTCTTC	CASSKGAGGPANEQFF
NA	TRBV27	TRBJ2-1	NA	TGTGCCAGCCTCAATTTAAGGGGTGAGCAGTTCTTC	CASLNLRGEQFF
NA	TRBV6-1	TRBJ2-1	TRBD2	TGTGCCAGCAGTGAAGGGGGAGGAGCGGGAAATGAGCAGTTCTTC	CASSEGGGAGNEQFF
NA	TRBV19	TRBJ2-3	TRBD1	TGTGCCAGTAGTACTAGGACAGGGGGAACAGATACGCAGTATTTT	CASSTRTGGTDTQYF
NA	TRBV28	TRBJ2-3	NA	TGTGCCAGCAGTTCGGCGGGAACAGATACGCAGTATTTT	CASSSAGTDTQYF
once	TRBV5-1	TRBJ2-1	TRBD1	TGCGCCAGCAGCAGGACAGGGGGAGGATCCTACAATGAGCAGTTCTTC	CASSRTGGGSYNEQFF
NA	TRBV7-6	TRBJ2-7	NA	TGTGCCAGCAGTCCCACTAGCACAAACGAGCAGTACTTC	CASSPTSTNEQYF
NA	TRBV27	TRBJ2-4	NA	TGTGCCAGCAGTTCACTCGACAGGCCCAAAAACATTCAGTACTTC	CASSSLDRPKNIQYF
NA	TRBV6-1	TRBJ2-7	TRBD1	TGTGCCAGCATTAGGGGGCTAGACGAGCAGTACTTC	CASIRGLDEQYF
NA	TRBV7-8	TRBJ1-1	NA	TGTGCCAGCAGCCCCGGGGGAGCCGGGGATGAAGCTTTCTTT	CASSPGGAGDEAFF
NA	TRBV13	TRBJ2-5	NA	TGTGCCAGCAGCACGACACCCGGGAGTCAAGAGACCCAGTACTTC	CASSTTPGSQETQYF
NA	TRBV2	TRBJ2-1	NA	TGTGCCAGCAGTGAAGCGAGAGGCAATCGCAATGAGCAGTTCTTC	CASSEARGNRNEQFF
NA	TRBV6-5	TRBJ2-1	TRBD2	TGTGCCAGCAGCAGCGGGAGTTTACACGAGCAGTTCTTC	CASSSGSLHEQFF
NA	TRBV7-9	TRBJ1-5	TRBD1	TGTGCCAGCAGTTTAGCCGGGACAGGGCCTAATCAGCCCCAGCATTTT	CASSLAGTGPNQPQHF
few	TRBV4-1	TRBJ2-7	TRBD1	TGCGCCAGCAGCCATGGGACAGGGAGGGACTACGAGCAGTACTTC	CASSHGTGRDYEQYF
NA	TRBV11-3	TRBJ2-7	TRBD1	TGTGCCAGCAGCTTAGTGTCCGGACAGGGACTCTACGAGCAGTACTTC	CASSLVSGQGLYEQYF
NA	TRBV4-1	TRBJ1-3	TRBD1	TGCGCCAGCAGCCAGCCGGGACAGGGGACTGGAAACACCATATATTTT	CASSQPGQGTGNTIYF
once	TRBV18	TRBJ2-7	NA	TGTGCCAGCTCACCAAGGACAGAGTTTTCCTACGAGCAGTACTTC	CASSPRTEFSYEQYF
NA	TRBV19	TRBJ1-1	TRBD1	TGTGCCAGTACTGCCGGGGACAGGGGGCTGGCGAACACTGAAGCTTTCTTT	CASTAGDRGLANTEAFF
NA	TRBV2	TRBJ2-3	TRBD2	TGTGCCAGCAGTGCCCCTAGCGGGAACACAGATACGCAGTATTTT	CASSAPSGNTDTQYF
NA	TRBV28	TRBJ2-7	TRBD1	TGTGCCAGCACTTTATTAGGGGGCAACGAGCAGTACTTC	CASTLLGGNEQYF
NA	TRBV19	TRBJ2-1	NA	TGTGCCAGTAGTATAGAGGCCCGCTCCTACAATGAGCAGTTCTTC	CASSIEARSYNEQFF
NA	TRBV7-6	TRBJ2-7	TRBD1	TGTGCCAGCAGCCGCCCCAAGGGGACAGGGGTCTACGAGCAGTACTTC	CASSRPKGTGVYEQYF
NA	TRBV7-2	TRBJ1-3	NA	TGTGCCAGCAGCTCACTTATAAGCTCCTCTGGAAACACCATATATTTT	CASSSLISSSGNTIYF
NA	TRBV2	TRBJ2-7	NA	TGTGCCGCACGACCGGCGGCGAGCCTTTACGAGCAGTACTTC	CAARPAASLYEQYF
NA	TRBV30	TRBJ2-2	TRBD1	TGTGCCTGGGGGGACAGGGAGGCCGGGGAGCTGTTTTTT	CAWGDREAGELFF
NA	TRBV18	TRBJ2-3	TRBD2	TGTGCCAGCTCACCCGAACGGACTAGCGGGGTCACAGATACGCAGTATTTT	CASSPERTSGVTDTQYF
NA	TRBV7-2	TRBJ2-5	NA	TGTGCCAGCAGCTTTCCCTCGGGGTACCAAGAGACCCAGTACTTC	CASSFPSGYQETQYF
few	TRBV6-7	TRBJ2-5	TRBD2	TGTGCCAGCAGTACCCTTAGCGGGAGCGGCGAGACCCAGTACTTC	CASSTLSGSGETQYF
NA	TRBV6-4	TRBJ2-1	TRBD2	TGTGCCAGCAGTGACTCTGAGCGGGAAGAGCAGTTCTTC	CASSDSEREEQFF
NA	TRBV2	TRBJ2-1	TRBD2	TGTGCCAGCCCGGCGGGCGGGAGGGCCAGTTTTCATGAGCAGTTCTTC	CASPAGGRASFHEQFF
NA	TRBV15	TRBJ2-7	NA	TGTGCCACCAGCAGAGAATTCGCCTACGAGCAGTACTTC	CATSREFAYEQYF
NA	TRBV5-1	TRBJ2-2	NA	TGCGCCAGCAGCCAAGGGGGAGTATTAACCGGGGAGCTGTTTTTT	CASSQGGVLTGELFF
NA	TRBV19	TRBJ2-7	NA	TGTGCCAGTAGTATGGGTAGCATGTACGAGCAGTACTTC	CASSMGSMYEQYF
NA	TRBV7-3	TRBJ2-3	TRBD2	TGTGCCAGCAGCCCAACAAGCGGGAGTGGCACAGATACGCAGTATTTT	CASSPTSGSGTDTQYF
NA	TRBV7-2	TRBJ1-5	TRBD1	TGTGCCAGCAGCTTAGAAGGGGGGACAGGGAGTCAGCCCCAGCATTTT	CASSLEGGTGSQPQHF
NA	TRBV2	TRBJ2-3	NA	TGTGCCAGCAGTGAGCAGGGGGGCTACTTGGCGTATTTT	CASSEQGGYLAYF
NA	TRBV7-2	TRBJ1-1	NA	TGTGCCAGCAGCTTAAGGCAGGTAAAGACGAACACTGAAGCTTTCTTT	CASSLRQVKTNTEAFF
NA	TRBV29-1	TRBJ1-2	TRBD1	TGCAGCATCGCGAGGACAGGGGGCTACACCTTC	CSIARTGGYTF
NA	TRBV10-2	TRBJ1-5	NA	TGCGCCAGCAGCCGACAGATCAATCAGCCCCAGCATTTT	CASSRQINQPQHF
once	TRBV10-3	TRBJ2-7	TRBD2	TGTGCCATCAGTCCCCCGGGGGGGCTGGCCTACGAGCAGTACTTC	CAISPPGGLAYEQYF
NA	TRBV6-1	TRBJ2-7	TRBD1	TGTGCCAGCGTAGCAGGGGGATCCTACGAGCAGTACTTC	CASVAGGSYEQYF
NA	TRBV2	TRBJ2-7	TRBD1	TGTGCCAGCAGTGAATTCGGGGGACAGGGTACCTACGAGCAGTACTTC	CASSEFGGQGTYEQYF
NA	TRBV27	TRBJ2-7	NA	TGTGCCAGCAGTTTATTGCAGGGTGGGTACGAGCAGTACTTC	CASSLLQGGYEQYF
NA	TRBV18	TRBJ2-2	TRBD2	TGTGCCAGCTCACCATCCTCGGGACTAGCGGGAGCCGGGGAGCTGTTTTTT	CASSPSSGLAGAGELFF
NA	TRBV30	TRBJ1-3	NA	TGTGCCTGGAGTGGTTGGGCAGGAAACACCATATATTTT	CAWSGWAGNTIYF
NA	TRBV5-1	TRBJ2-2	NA	TGCGCCAGCAGCTCGAGTGGGCGTGATATAGCGAACACCGGGGAGCTGTTTTTT	CASSSSGRDIANTGELFF
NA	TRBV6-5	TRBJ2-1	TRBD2	TGTGCCAGCAGTTCGTTAGCGGGAGTGACCTACAATGAGCAGTTCTTC	CASSSLAGVTYNEQFF
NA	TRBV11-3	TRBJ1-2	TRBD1	TGTGCCAGCAGCTTTGACAGGGGGTATGGCTACACCTTC	CASSFDRGYGYTF
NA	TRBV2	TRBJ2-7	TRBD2	TGTGCCAGCAGCAGGGGACTAGCGGGAGGGCCCCAGGACGAGCAGTACTTC	CASSRGLAGGPQDEQYF
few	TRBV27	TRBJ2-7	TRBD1	TGTGCCAGCAGTTCGGACAGGAGCTCCTACGAGCAGTACTTC	CASSSDRSSYEQYF
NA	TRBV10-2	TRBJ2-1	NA	TGCGCCAGCAGTGAGTCAGTGAGCAATGAGCAGTTCTTC	CASSESVSNEQFF
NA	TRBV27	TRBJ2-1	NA	TGTGCCAGCAGTCCGTTACAGAGCCGAGCAAACAATGAGCAGTTCTTC	CASSPLQSRANNEQFF
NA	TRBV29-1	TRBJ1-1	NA	TGCAGCGTTGAGAACTTCGGGACTGAAGCTTTCTTT	CSVENFGTEAFF
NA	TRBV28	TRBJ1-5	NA	TGTGCCAGATGGGCCCTGGCACATAGCAATCAGCCCCAGCATTTT	CARWALAHSNQPQHF
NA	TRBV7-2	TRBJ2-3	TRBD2	TGTGCCAGCAGCAGGACTAGCGGGAGTGAGACGCAGTATTTT	CASSRTSGSETQYF